Following are 32 T cell receptor beta chains from one sample sequenced in a study of cytomegalovirus exposure and HLA in healthy donors. With 60 Vbeta and 13 Jbeta primers, the PCR was carried out. Sequencing used immunoSEQ multiplex PCR; TCRdb keeps in-frame clones, though not all of them. This table has roughly 66,000 clones, about 80% appearing once. The source material was PBMCs. These receptors all come from a man aged 18 to 29 in good health and CMV-seropositive.

V gene TRBV7-2 combines with J gene TRBJ1-2; 9 bases fit TRBD1. Germline assignment: CDR1 SGHTA and CDR2 FQGNSA. The J segment lost 7 bases and the V segment lost 3 bases, leaving 9 bases of the junction unmatched. CDR3 length: 15 residues. CDR3 amino acids: CASSFTQGAVFGYTF. The CDR3 DNA is TGTGCCAGCAGCTTCACACAGGGGGCGGTATTTGGCTACACCTTC.

The table lists this clone with a few counts. The V and J genes are TRBV6-5 and TRBJ1-6; D is undetermined. Between the trimmed V and J ends, which lost 0 bases and 7 bases, there was a span of 13 bases. The V gene's germline CDR1 is MNHEY and CDR2 SVGAGI. This CDR3 has 16 residues. In nucleotides, the CDR3 is TGTGCCAGCAGTTACTCCCGGTGGGCAGGAAATTCACCCCTCCACTTT. Its protein is CASSYSRWAGNSPLHF.

The chain has TRBV9 and TRBJ2-3; maybe TRBD1 (6 bases). Deletions cut 4 bases from V and 1 base from J, with 7 bases between. This CDR3 is 13 amino acids long. The V gene's germline CDR1 is SGDLS and CDR2 YYNGEE. CDR3 in DNA: TGTGCCAGCAGCCGACAGGGCACAGATACGCAGTATTTT. This gives the protein CASSRQGTDTQYF.

The V gene is TRBV4-1, the J gene TRBJ2-1; weak D call: TRBD1 (5 bases). CDR1 and CDR2 (germline): MGHRA, YSYEKL. This CDR3 has 17 residues. The ends were cut back, 3 bases at V and 8 bases at J, with 23 bases in the middle. CDR3 in amino acids: CASSQAQSQAVWDEQFF. The CDR3 DNA follows: TGCGCCAGCAGCCAGGCTCAGTCACAGGCCGTGTGGGATGAGCAGTTCTTC.

A remark on this clone: Different DNA sequences within this sample yield the same CDR3. The chain uses TRBV5-4 and TRBJ2-5; no clear D. CDR3 size: 11 residues. V was shortened by 4 bases and J by 1 base, with 2 bases between the two germline ends. Germline CDR1 reads SGHNT; CDR2 reads YYREEE (reference sequence). The CDR3 loop reads CASSLQETQYF. In DNA, the CDR3 is TGTGCCAGCAGCCTCCAAGAGACCCAGTACTTC.

The chain joins TRBV6-4 to TRBJ1-3, with D unresolved. CDR3 length: 14 residues. Trimming stripped 6 bases from V and 0 bases from J, with 9 bases between. Per the germline V gene, CDR1 is MRHNA and CDR2 is SNTAGT. CDR3 region: CASRRAVSGNTIYF. The DNA of the CDR3 is TGTGCCAGCAGGCGGGCAGTCTCTGGAAACACCATATATTTT.

This rearrangement joins TRBV6-5 to TRBJ2-7; TRBD2 aligns across 8 bases. The germline V gene has CDR1 MNHEY and CDR2 SVGAGI. This CDR3 is 15 amino acids long. V was pared by 5 bases and J by 4 bases, with 10 bases of the junction left unmatched. CDR3 in DNA: TGTGCCAGCAGTCATCCTTCGGGCGGGAGGTACGAGCAGTACTTC. Its protein is CASSHPSGGRYEQYF.

This chain joins TRBV4-1 and TRBJ1-2; D is unresolved. Trimming removed 0 bases at V and 8 bases at J, with 13 bases between. This CDR3 comprises 14 residues. CDR1 MGHRA and CDR2 YSYEKL come from the germline V gene. CDR3 loop: CASSQDVAAPGYTF. The CDR3 DNA sequence: TGCGCCAGCAGCCAAGATGTGGCTGCCCCAGGCTACACCTTC.

This sequence joins TRBV7-2 and TRBJ2-1; 9 bases map to TRBD2. This CDR3 region has 14 residues. Germline V lookup: CDR1 SGHTA, CDR2 FQGNSA. V gave up 4 bases and J gave up 7 bases; unmatched junction bases: 5. The CDR3 spells CASSSRLAENEQFF. The CDR3 DNA is TGTGCCAGCAGCTCAAGACTAGCGGAAAATGAGCAGTTCTTC.

The chain carries TRBV29-1 and TRBJ1-3; no definite D call. Trimming cost V 5 bases and J 2 bases, with 16 bases left between them. The germline CDR1 and CDR2 sequences are SQVTM and ANQGSEA. The CDR3 is made up of 15 amino acids. CDR3 nucleotide sequence: TGCAGCGTTAAGCAGGATTTAGTACCTGGAAACACCATATATTTT. It encodes CSVKQDLVPGNTIYF.

The CDR3 protein is CASSLAVQPQHYGYTF. CDR3 nucleotides: TGTGCCAGCAGCTTAGCGGTACAGCCGCAGCACTATGGCTACACCTTC. The chain couples TRBV7-9 to TRBJ1-2; D gene unclear. V gave up 0 bases and J gave up 3 bases, with 14 bases separating them. The CDR3 length is 16 residues. The V gene's germline CDR1 is SEHNR and CDR2 FQNEAQ (reference sequence).

The chain recombines TRBV5-1 with TRBJ2-5; a possible D gene is TRBD2 (5 bases). Germline values: CDR1 SGHRS, CDR2 YFSETQ. This CDR3 has 15 residues. With 0 bases removed from V and 5 bases from J, the gap between germline ends came to 14 bases. The CDR3 nucleotides are TGCGCCAGCAGCTTGGGAGGTAGCGATGGGGAGACCCAGTACTTC. Protein: CASSLGGSDGETQYF.

This clone appeared once. The CDR3 DNA follows: TGCGCCAGCAGCCAATTTCCCGGACAGGAGGCCCCTGAAGCTTTCTTT. This encodes CASSQFPGQEAPEAFF. The chain carries TRBV4-1 and TRBJ1-1, with 7 bases that match TRBD1. The ends lost 2 bases at V and 6 bases at J; junction bases unmatched: 12. The CDR3 is 16 residues long. Germline assignment: CDR1 MGHRA and CDR2 YSYEKL.

The CDR3 here is CASSILTVGAYEQYF. CDR3 DNA sequence: TGTGCCAGCAGTATCCTCACAGTGGGAGCCTACGAGCAGTACTTC. The chain links TRBV6-1 to TRBJ2-7, with a possible D match to TRBD2 (5 bases). This CDR3 has 15 residues. V was clipped by 5 bases and J by 2 bases, with 16 bases between them. Germline loops: CDR1 MNHNS, CDR2 SASEGT.

The V and J genes are TRBV4-1 and TRBJ1-5; D uncertain. This CDR3 contains 16 residues. Germline V CDR1 and CDR2: MGHRA, YSYEKL. Between the trimmed V and J ends, which lost 3 bases and 4 bases, there was a span of 16 bases. The CDR3 region has the DNA TGCGCCAGCAGCCATAACAACCCCACGGGGAATCAGCCCCAGCATTTT. Translating it yields CASSHNNPTGNQPQHF.

In DNA form, the CDR3 reads TGTGCCAGCAGAGGACAGGGGCGCCGGGAGTACTTC. It encodes CASRGQGRREYF. This chain connects TRBV2 to TRBJ2-7, with 9 bases matching TRBD1. The V segment lost 6 bases and the J segment 11 bases; nucleotides outside the gene matches: 8. The CDR3 consists of 12 residues. CDR1 is SNHLY, CDR2 FYNNEI, per germline.

This clone was recorded a few times. As DNA, the CDR3 is TGTGCCAGCAGCGTAGGAGGAGTTGCGTCCCATACGCAGTATTTT. It translates to CASSVGGVASHTQYF. This chain joins TRBV9 and TRBJ2-3; D is uncertain. The germline V gene has CDR1 SGDLS and CDR2 YYNGEE. Trimming left V 0 bases short and J 7 bases short, with 15 bases between. This CDR3 is built from 15 residues.

J is TRBJ2-7 and V is TRBV29-1; 8 nucleotides align to TRBD1. This CDR3 has 14 residues. Germline V lookup: CDR1 SQVTM, CDR2 ANQGSEA. Germline trimming cut 4 bases from V and 2 bases from J; bases unmatched to any gene: 7. This CDR3 is CSVGHRDRTYEQYF. The CDR3 DNA reads as TGCAGCGTTGGGCATCGGGACAGGACCTACGAGCAGTACTTC.

The genes are TRBV28 and TRBJ1-6; TRBD1 aligns across 8 bases. The germline V gene has CDR1 MDHEN and CDR2 SYDVKM. V dropped 0 bases and J dropped 8; count of bases not matched to a gene: 6. The CDR3 covers 16 residues. This CDR3 is CASSLWTGALDSPLHF. The CDR3 nucleotides are TGTGCCAGCAGTTTATGGACAGGGGCGTTGGATTCACCCCTCCACTTT.

The V gene is TRBV6-5, the J gene TRBJ2-2; D unresolved. V lost 4 bases to trimming and J lost 3 bases, with 3 bases between them. CDR1 is MNHEY, CDR2 SVGAGI, per germline. CDR3 size: 12 residues. CDR3 region: CASSFDTGELFF. The DNA for the CDR3 is TGTGCCAGCAGTTTCGACACCGGGGAGCTGTTTTTT.

This clone was detected only a few times. V is TRBV9 and J is TRBJ1-1; perhaps TRBD1 as D (6 bases). Germline CDR1 and CDR2: SGDLS and YYNGEE. There are 15 residues in the CDR3. The germline V and J ends were trimmed by 3 bases and 11 bases, with 23 bases remaining between them. The CDR3 here is CASSAIPDSGQHAFF. The CDR3 region has the DNA TGTGCCAGCAGCGCCATACCGGACTCGGGACAACATGCTTTCTTT.

This chain links TRBV5-4 with TRBJ1-1, with D tentatively TRBD1 (6 bases). V lost 9 bases and J 2 bases, leaving 11 bases between the germline ends. Germline CDR1 SGHNT, CDR2 YYREEE (reference sequence). CDR3 length: 12 amino acids. CDR3 nucleotides: TGTGCCACGTTACAGGGAAACACTGAAGCTTTCTTT. As protein: CATLQGNTEAFF.

The chain combines TRBV5-6 with TRBJ2-5; TRBD2 matches at 9 bases. CDR3 size: 16 residues. With V trimmed by 0 bases and J by 4 bases, 7 bases remained unmatched. Germline CDR1 reads SGHDT; CDR2 reads YYEEEE. CDR3 DNA sequence: TGTGCCAGCAGCTTGGATGCGGGGGGGCCAGGAGAGACCCAGTACTTC. Amino acid sequence: CASSLDAGGPGETQYF.

This clone was recorded once. The genes are TRBV9 and TRBJ1-2; 8 bases are a match to TRBD1. This CDR3 comprises 15 residues. V gave up 0 bases and J gave up 4 bases; unmatched junction bases: 5. CDR1 and CDR2 (germline): SGDLS, YYNGEE. For the CDR3, the DNA is TGTGCCAGCAGCGTAGGGACAGGGACTTCCTATGGCTACACCTTC. Protein product: CASSVGTGTSYGYTF.

The CDR3 spells CSASGHPNTEAFF. For the CDR3, the DNA is TGCAGCGCTTCGGGACACCCGAACACTGAAGCTTTCTTT. The gene calls are TRBV29-1 and TRBJ1-1; perhaps TRBD1 as D (6 bases). V dropped 7 bases and J dropped 1 base, with 13 bases sitting between them. This CDR3 comprises 13 residues. Germline CDR1 is SQVTM and CDR2 is ANQGSEA.

Remarks on this clone: With only one base between it and a far larger clone, this is likely a read error. The V and J genes are TRBV5-4 and TRBJ2-7; D is ambiguous. The CDR3 is 11 amino acids. V was trimmed by 3 bases and J by 3 bases, leaving 4 bases between them. Germline V gene lookup returns CDR1 SGHNT and CDR2 YYREEE (reference sequence). The CDR3, as DNA: TGTGCCAGCAGCTCCAACTACGAGCAGTACTTC. It yields the protein CASSSNYEQYF. Filled out from reference TRBV5-4 and TRBJ2-7, the complete variable domain reads ETGVTQSPTHLIKTRGQQVTLRCSSQSGHNTVSWYQQALGQGPQFIFQYYREEENGRGNFPPRFSGLQFPNYSSELNVNALELDDSALYLCASSSNYEQYFGPGTRLTVT.

The chain combines TRBV9 with TRBJ2-1; 11 nucleotides agree with TRBD2. V was pared by 0 bases and J by 6 bases, with 5 bases of the junction left unmatched. The CDR3 has 16 amino acids. Germline V gives CDR1 SGDLS, CDR2 YYNGEE. Here the CDR3 DNA reads TGTGCCAGCAGCGTAGGAGGGCTAGCGGGAGGCAATGAGCAGTTCTTC. It codes for CASSVGGLAGGNEQFF.

The V call is TRBV13, the J call TRBJ2-3; TRBD2 agrees at 8 bases. V was clipped by 6 bases and J by 5 bases; unmatched bases: 13. The CDR3 is 16 amino acids. The V gene's germline CDR1 is PRHDT and CDR2 FYEKMQ (reference sequence). CDR3 in DNA: TGTGCCAGCAGTTCCGGGCCGGGGGGGGTAGGAGATACGCAGTATTTT. It yields the protein CASSSGPGGVGDTQYF.

This clone was seen a few times. The chain joins TRBV6-1 to TRBJ1-1; D ambiguous. CDR3 length: 13 amino acids. The germline V gene encodes CDR1 MNHNS and CDR2 SASEGT. Trimming cost V 6 bases and J 1 base, with 9 bases left between them. The CDR3 protein is CASRDFGNTEAFF. The CDR3 DNA sequence: TGTGCCAGCAGAGATTTCGGGAACACTGAAGCTTTCTTT.

This rearrangement joins TRBV7-3 to TRBJ2-3, with unresolved D. Germline CDR1 is SGHTA and CDR2 is FQGTGA. The germline V and J ends were trimmed by 4 bases and 5 bases, with 10 bases remaining between them. The CDR3 contains 13 residues. CDR3 protein: CASSSSLLDTQYF. The CDR3 DNA follows: TGTGCCAGCAGCTCCTCTTTACTAGATACGCAGTATTTT. Full variable domain (missing parts from reference TRBV7-3 and TRBJ2-3): GAGVSQTPSNKVTEKGKYVELRCDPISGHTALYWYRQSLGQGPEFLIYFQGTGAADDSGLPNDRFFAVRPEGSVSTLKIQRTERGDSAVYLCASSSSLLDTQYFGPGTRLTVL.

The CDR3 reads CASSVSSGAAEAFF. The CDR3 DNA sequence: TGTGCCAGCAGCGTATCATCAGGGGCCGCTGAAGCTTTCTTT. The chain carries TRBV9 and TRBJ1-1; D might be TRBD1 (6 bases). The CDR3 loop spans 14 amino acids. CDR1 SGDLS and CDR2 YYNGEE come from the germline V gene. V was shortened by 1 base and J by 6 bases, with 13 bases between the two germline ends.

This clone has only a few counts. The chain recombines TRBV6-4 with TRBJ2-6; D is unclear. Trimming pared 5 bases from V and 0 bases from J, leaving 11 bases between. The CDR3 runs 16 residues. The germline CDR1 and CDR2 sequences are MRHNA and SNTAGT. This chain's CDR3 is CASSYASSSGANVLTF. DNA for the CDR3: TGTGCCAGCAGTTACGCATCGAGCTCTGGGGCCAACGTCCTGACTTTC.